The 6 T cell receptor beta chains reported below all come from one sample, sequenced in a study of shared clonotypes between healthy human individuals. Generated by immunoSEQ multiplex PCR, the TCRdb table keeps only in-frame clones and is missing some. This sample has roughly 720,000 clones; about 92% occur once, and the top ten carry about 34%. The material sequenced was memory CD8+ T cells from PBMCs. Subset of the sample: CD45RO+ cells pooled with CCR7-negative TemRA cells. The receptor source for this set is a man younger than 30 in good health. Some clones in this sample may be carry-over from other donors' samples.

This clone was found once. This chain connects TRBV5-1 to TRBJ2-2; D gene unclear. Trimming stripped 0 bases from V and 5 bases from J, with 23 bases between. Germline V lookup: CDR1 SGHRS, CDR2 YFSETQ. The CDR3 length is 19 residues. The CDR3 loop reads CASSLVKKSGRGVTGELFF. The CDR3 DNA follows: TGCGCCAGCAGCTTGGTCAAGAAGTCAGGCCGAGGAGTGACCGGGGAGCTGTTTTTT.

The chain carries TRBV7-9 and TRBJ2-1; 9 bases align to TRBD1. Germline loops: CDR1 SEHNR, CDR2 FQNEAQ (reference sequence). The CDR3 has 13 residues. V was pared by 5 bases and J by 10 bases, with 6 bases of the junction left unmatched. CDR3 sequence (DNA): TGTGCCAGCAGCAACCGGGACAGGGAAGAGCAGTTCTTC. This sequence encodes CASSNRDREEQFF.

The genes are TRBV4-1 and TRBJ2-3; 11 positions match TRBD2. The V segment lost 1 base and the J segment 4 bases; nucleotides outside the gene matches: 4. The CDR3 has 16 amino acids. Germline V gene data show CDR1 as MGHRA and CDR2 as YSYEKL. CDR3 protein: CASSQVSGGEADTQYF. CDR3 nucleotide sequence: TGCGCCAGCAGCCAAGTTAGCGGGGGGGAGGCAGATACGCAGTATTTT.

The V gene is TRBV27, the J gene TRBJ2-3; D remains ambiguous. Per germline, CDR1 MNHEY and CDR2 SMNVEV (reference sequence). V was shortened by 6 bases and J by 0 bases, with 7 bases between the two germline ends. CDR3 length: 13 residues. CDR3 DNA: TGTGCCAGCAGCGTACGTAGCACAGATACGCAGTATTTT. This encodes CASSVRSTDTQYF.

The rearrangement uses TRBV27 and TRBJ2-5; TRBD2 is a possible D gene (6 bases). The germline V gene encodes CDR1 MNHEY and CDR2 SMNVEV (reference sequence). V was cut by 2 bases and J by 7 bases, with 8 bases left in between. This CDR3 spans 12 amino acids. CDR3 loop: CASSLAGGTQYF. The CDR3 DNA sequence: TGTGCCAGCAGTTTAGCCGGGGGGACCCAGTACTTC.

The CDR3 coding sequence is TGTGCCACCTCACCCCCCAGGGGGCCGTATAGCAATCAGCCCCAGCATTTT. Its protein is CATSPPRGPYSNQPQHF. V usage is TRBV19 and J usage is TRBJ1-5; the match to TRBD1 covers 8 bases. The J segment lost 0 bases and the V segment lost 10 bases, leaving 14 bases of the junction unmatched. The V gene's germline CDR1 is LNHDA and CDR2 SQIVND (reference sequence). The CDR3 is 17 residues long. Together with reference TRBV19 and TRBJ1-5, the CDR3 gives the full variable domain: DGGITQSPKYLFRKEGQNVTLSCEQNLNHDAMYWYRQDPGQGLRLIYYSQIVNDFQKGDIAEGYSVSREKKESFPLTVTSAQKNPTAFYLCATSPPRGPYSNQPQHFGDGTRLSIL.